The entry below describes one T cell receptor (beta chain). The germline V gene has CDR1 SGHRS and CDR2 YFSETQ. The CDR3 runs 14 residues. The V end was cut by 0 bases, the J end by 2 bases, with 9 bases between. These data come from a study of shared clonotypes between healthy human individuals. TCRdb keeps only in-frame clones here, not all; method: immunoSEQ multiplex PCR. This repertoire shows over a million clones, 96% found once; its top ten account for approximately 1%. This chain connects TRBV5-1 to TRBJ2-7, with D possibly matching TRBD2 (5 bases). Sequenced input: naive CD4+ T cells sorted from blood. The subset was: CD45RA+ positively selected. The TCR sequence derives from a man aged 30 to 39 in good health. The CDR3 region has the DNA TGCGCCAGCAGCTTGGTGAGGGATCCCTACGAGCAGTACTTC. It is translated as CASSLVRDPYEQYF. The full variable domain, rest sourced from reference TRBV5-1 and TRBJ2-7, is KAGVTQTPRYLIKTRGQQVTLSCSPISGHRSVSWYQQTPGQGLQFLFEYFSETQRNKGNFPGRFSGRQFSNSRSEMNVSTLELGDSALYLCASSLVRDPYEQYFGPGTRLTVT.